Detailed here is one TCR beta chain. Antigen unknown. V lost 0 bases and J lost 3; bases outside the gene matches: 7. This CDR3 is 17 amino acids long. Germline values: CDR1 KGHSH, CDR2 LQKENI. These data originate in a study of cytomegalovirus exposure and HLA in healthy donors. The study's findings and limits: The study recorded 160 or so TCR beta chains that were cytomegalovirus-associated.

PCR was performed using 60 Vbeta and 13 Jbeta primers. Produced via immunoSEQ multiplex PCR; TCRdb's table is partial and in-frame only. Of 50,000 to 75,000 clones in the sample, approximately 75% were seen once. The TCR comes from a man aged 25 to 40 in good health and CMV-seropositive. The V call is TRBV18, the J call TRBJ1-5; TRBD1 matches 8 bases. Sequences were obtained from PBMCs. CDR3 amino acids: CASSPPDRGGTNQPQHF. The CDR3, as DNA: TGTGCCAGCTCACCACCCGACAGGGGAGGAACCAATCAGCCCCAGCATTTT. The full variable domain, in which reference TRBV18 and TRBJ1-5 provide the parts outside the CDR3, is NAGVMQNPRHLVRRRGQEARLRCSPMKGHSHVYWYRQLPEEGLKFMVYLQKENIIDESGMPKERFSAEFPKEGPSILRIQQVVRGDSAAYFCASSPPDRGGTNQPQHFGDGTRLSIL.